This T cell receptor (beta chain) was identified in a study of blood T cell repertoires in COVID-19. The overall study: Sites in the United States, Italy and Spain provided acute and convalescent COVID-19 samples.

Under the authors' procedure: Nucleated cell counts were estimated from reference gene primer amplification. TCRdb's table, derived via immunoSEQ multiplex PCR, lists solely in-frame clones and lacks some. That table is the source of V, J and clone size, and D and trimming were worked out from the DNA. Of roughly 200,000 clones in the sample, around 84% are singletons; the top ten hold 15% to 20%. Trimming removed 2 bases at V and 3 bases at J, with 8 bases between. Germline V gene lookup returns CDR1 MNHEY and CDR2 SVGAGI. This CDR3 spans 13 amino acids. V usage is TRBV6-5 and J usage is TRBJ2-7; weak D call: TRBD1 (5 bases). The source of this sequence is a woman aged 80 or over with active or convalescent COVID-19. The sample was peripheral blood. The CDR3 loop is CASSYSQGYEQYF. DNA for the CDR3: TGTGCCAGCAGTTACAGCCAGGGCTACGAGCAGTACTTC.